This note documents a single TCR beta chain sequence. The specificity of this receptor is unknown. No per-base quality is available; no much larger clone lies one base away. The sample is drawn from a study of T cell responses to AZD1222 COVID-19 vaccine (dated by TCRdb to about 2021). Regarding the research as a whole: TCR sequencing was performed for about 250 trial participants, of whom some 200 were given two doses of AZD1222 and some 26 were given two doses of MenACWY control vaccine. Enrollment into the trials was organized by age into subgroups of 18-55, 56-69 and 70-plus years, and those subgroups contained about 160, 30 and 59 TCR-sequenced participants, respectively.

Sample time point, as interpreted from the label and publication: about 28 days (+/-7) after the second vaccine dose. Because spike-specific TCR depth and breadth did not differ between the two schedules, AZD1222 recipients who got a second dose at roughly 4 weeks were pooled with those who got a second dose at roughly 12 weeks. Vaccinee samples came from UK trials COV001 and COV002, including a single-blind randomized controlled phase 2/3 trial of AZD1222 (ChAdOx1 nCoV-19) in healthy adults. For TCRbeta chain sequencing, PBMC samples from trial participants were taken at day 0 and at day 28 after the second dose. The CDR3 regions of human TCRbeta chains were analyzed by immunosequencing. For the original study's pipeline: Repertoire TCRs were matched against a reference library of SARS-CoV-2-specific TCRs generated with the MIRA antigen-specificity platform. Breadth meant the fraction of unique TCRs that were SARS-CoV-2-associated, whereas depth meant the fraction of total T cells that were SARS-CoV-2-associated. Using the MIRA data, every spike-specific TCR was mapped to the spike region that the TCR reacted to and assigned to either a CD4 or a CD8 class. Log10-transformed breadth and depth values were compared by one-way ANOVA with Sidak's multiple comparisons tests. TCRdb mirrors the immuneACCESS table, restricted to in-frame sequences. Some clones are absent from its copies; in checked studies, under half trace to an unresolved V gene, and the reason for the others is unknown. Clone size and the V and J calls come from that table; the DNA yielded D and trimming. The sample table holds over 110,000 clones, of which 75% to 90% were seen once. 1.5% to 2% of the sample comes from the top ten.

Summary of the overall study and its limitations: Participants were mostly white British, with more females than males. The authors suggested clonal diversity may have been underestimated. Nearly half of unique spike-specific TCRs reportedly recognized epitopes outside regions mutated in the B.1.351 and B.1.1.7 variants. In the small 56-69-year group, the increase in depth fell short of significance, most likely because of low power. After two AZD1222 doses, spike-specific TCR breadth and depth were significantly higher than at day 0 and than in MenACWY recipients. CD4 TCRs associated with the vaccine covered the entire spike protein, and the dominant responses were in regions 160-218 and 743-854. No day 14 peak-response samples were available, so repertoires were characterized only after the peak T cell response. Conclusions about previously exposed vaccinees are limited, since just 6 or 7 AZD1222 recipients were seropositive for SARS-CoV-2 at baseline.

Trimming removed 7 bases from V and 5 bases from J; the gene matches leave 6 bases unexplained. Its CDR3 holds 13 amino acids, cysteine through phenylalanine. The CDR3 DNA has 39 bases and is translated from base 1. Taken from the germline V gene (reference sequence), the CDR1 and CDR2 loops are LGHDT and YNNKEL. The sequences come from peripheral blood, collected 28 days after the second AZD1222 dose. The clonotype originates from an adult who received the AZD1222 COVID-19 vaccine. The chain employs TRBV3-1 (or the pseudogene TRBV3-2) and TRBJ1-1; 8 nucleotides in the junction match TRBD1. The CDR3 protein is CASTQGAVTEAFF. DNA sequence: TGTGCCAGCACCCAGGGGGCAGTGACTGAAGCTTTCTTT.